At least ten counts were recorded for the clone carrying this T cell receptor (beta chain). The data are from a study of blood T cell repertoires in COVID-19. Study details: Samples taken during acute and convalescent COVID-19 were collected in the United States, Italy and Spain. Sample material is recorded as cDNA or gDNA derived from T cells, B-cell-depleted T cells, or PBMCs.

In the original workflow: Amplified reference gene primers provided the basis for estimating nucleated cell counts. This table comes from immunoSEQ multiplex PCR, and its TCRdb copy is limited to in-frame clones, with some not included. V and J calls and clone size follow that table, whereas D and trimming were derived from the DNA. The sample consists of around 250,000 clones, around four fifths of them appearing once. Germline V gene data show CDR1 as SGHVS and CDR2 as FQNEAQ. V lost 4 bases and J 9 bases, leaving 25 bases between the germline ends. The CDR3 contains 18 residues. Sample: peripheral blood. V usage is TRBV7-8 and J usage is TRBJ1-6; unclear D gene. This clonotype was obtained from a woman older than 75 with acute or convalescent COVID-19. In DNA, the CDR3 is TGTGCCAGCAGCTCGCCGAAAATATCACCCAAAGGAGGTTCACCCCTCCACTTT. It specifies CASSSPKISPKGGSPLHF.